One sample yielded the 23 T cell receptor beta chains listed below, sequenced in a study of vaccination effects on CD4 cells after COVID-19. Generated by immunoSEQ multiplex PCR, the TCRdb table keeps only in-frame clones and is missing some. The sample lists 20,000 to 25,000 clones; approximately 70% were seen once. No antigens are known for them. CD4+ T cells specific for antigen were expanded with viral peptide pools by the ViraFEST assay before sequencing. Once cultured for roughly 10 days, the cells underwent separation to obtain CD4+ T cells. Sample: CD4+ T cells from PBMCs cultured with HCoV-229E spike peptides, taken before COVID-19 vaccination. All receptors derive from a human donor who received a COVID-19 vaccine.

This chain connects TRBV5-1 to TRBJ1-4; the D gene is possibly TRBD1 (6 bases). Trimming pared 0 bases from V and 0 bases from J, leaving 15 bases between. This CDR3 region has 18 residues. Germline assignment: CDR1 SGHRS and CDR2 YFSETQ. The CDR3 protein is CASSLGRGADATNEKLFF. The CDR3 DNA reads TGCGCCAGCAGCTTGGGTCGGGGGGCCGATGCAACTAATGAAAAACTGTTTTTT.

This sequence joins TRBV6-1 and TRBJ2-7; unclear D gene. CDR1 and CDR2 from the germline V gene are MNHNS and SASEGT. The CDR3 covers 14 residues. With 3 bases removed from V and 0 bases from J, the gap between germline ends came to 9 bases. CDR3 residues: CASSEVGSSYEQYF. CDR3 nucleotides: TGTGCCAGCAGTGAGGTGGGGTCCTCCTACGAGCAGTACTTC.

The V and J genes are TRBV7-2 and TRBJ1-1, with D maybe TRBD1 (5 bases). Germline-derived CDR1 and CDR2 are SGHTA and FQGNSA. CDR3 length: 16 residues. Trimming shortened V by 5 bases and J by 1 base, and 17 bases separated the two germline ends. The CDR3 nucleotides read TGTGCCAGCAGCCCTTGGGCAGGGTCGGGGAACACTGAAGCTTTCTTT. Translation gives CASSPWAGSGNTEAFF. The whole variable domain, filled in from reference TRBV7-2 and TRBJ1-1, reads GAGVSQSPSNKVTEKGKDVELRCDPISGHTALYWYRQSLGQGLEFLIYFQGNSAPDKSGLPSDRFSAERTGGSVSTLTIQRTQQEDSAVYLCASSPWAGSGNTEAFFGQGTRLTVV.

This clone has a single count. The rearrangement links TRBV10-3 to TRBJ1-2; D might be TRBD1 (5 bases). The V and J ends lost 2 bases and 0 bases respectively, with 16 bases between them. CDR3 length: 17 amino acids. Germline V lookup: CDR1 ENHRY, CDR2 SYGVKD. The CDR3 region is CAISEGAGSSANYGYTF. CDR3 bases: TGTGCCATCAGTGAGGGGGCAGGTTCTTCAGCTAACTATGGCTACACCTTC.

The chain has TRBV30 and TRBJ2-5; D gene unclear. Between the trimmed V and J ends, which lost 2 bases and 2 bases, there was a span of 9 bases. Per the germline V gene, CDR1 is GTSNPN and CDR2 is SVGIG (reference sequence). This CDR3 is 13 amino acids long. This CDR3 is CAWSRRAQETQYF. CDR3 nucleotide sequence: TGTGCCTGGAGTAGAAGGGCGCAAGAGACCCAGTACTTC.

V usage is TRBV2 and J usage is TRBJ2-3, with 10 nucleotides matching TRBD1. This CDR3 region has 16 residues. V dropped 5 bases and J dropped 3; count of bases not matched to a gene: 8. Germline V gene lookup returns CDR1 SNHLY and CDR2 FYNNEI. CDR3 DNA: TGTGCCAGCAGTCAACGGACAGGGGGACGGACAGATACGCAGTATTTT. It translates to CASSQRTGGRTDTQYF.

This clone was detected a few times. V gene TRBV3-1 (or the pseudogene TRBV3-2) combines with J gene TRBJ1-3, with 7 positions matching TRBD1. Trimming removed 0 bases from V and 8 bases from J; junction bases left unmatched: 4. Germline values: CDR1 LGHDT, CDR2 YNNKEL (reference sequence). CDR3 length: 14 residues. DNA of the CDR3: TGTGCCAGCAGCCAAGAGGCAGGGGGGTACACCATATATTTT. Protein product: CASSQEAGGYTIYF.

This clone was counted a few times. The CDR3 sequence: CASSFRASPTNEKLFF. CDR3 nucleotide sequence: TGTGCCAGCAGCTTCCGAGCGTCCCCAACTAATGAAAAACTGTTTTTT. This chain connects TRBV7-9 to TRBJ1-4, with D hard to call. The CDR3 spans 16 residues. Per the germline V gene, CDR1 is SEHNR and CDR2 is FQNEAQ (reference sequence). V lost 3 bases to trimming and J lost 0 bases, with 11 bases between them.

The CDR3 coding sequence is TGTGCCAGCAGACCGGTTATGGGTAACACCGGGGAGCTGTTTTTT. This codes for CASRPVMGNTGELFF. This sequence joins TRBV6-5 and TRBJ2-2, with unresolved D. CDR3 length: 15 amino acids. The germline CDR1 and CDR2 sequences are MNHEY and SVGAGI. The V end lost 6 bases, the J end lost 2 bases, and 13 bases lay between the germline ends.

CDR3 nucleotides: TGTGCCAGCAGTTCGACTAGCCCCCAAGAGACCCAGTACTTC. Protein sequence: CASSSTSPQETQYF. The rearrangement joins TRBV2 to TRBJ2-5, with 7 bases matching TRBD2. This CDR3 region has 14 residues. V shed 5 bases and J 1 base; nucleotides not matched to a gene: 4. Germline loops: CDR1 SNHLY, CDR2 FYNNEI.

The genes are TRBV5-1 and TRBJ2-1; 10 nucleotides align to TRBD1. Losses at the gene ends were 2 bases for V and 8 bases for J; bases not matched to a gene: 7. CDR1 and CDR2 (germline): SGHRS, YFSETQ. CDR3 length: 15 residues. The CDR3 here is CASSFSTGGFDEQFF. CDR3 DNA: TGCGCCAGCAGCTTTTCGACAGGGGGCTTCGATGAGCAGTTCTTC.

The chain couples TRBV5-1 to TRBJ1-1; TRBD1 aligns across 8 bases. CDR3 length: 15 residues. The V gene's germline CDR1 is SGHRS and CDR2 YFSETQ. J was trimmed by 5 bases and V by 6 bases; bases with no gene match: 12. This CDR3 is CASIARPDRETEAFF. Here the CDR3 DNA reads TGCGCCAGCATTGCCCGTCCGGACAGGGAGACTGAAGCTTTCTTT. Full variable domain (missing parts from reference TRBV5-1 and TRBJ1-1): KAGVTQTPRYLIKTRGQQVTLSCSPISGHRSVSWYQQTPGQGLQFLFEYFSETQRNKGNFPGRFSGRQFSNSRSEMNVSTLELGDSALYLCASIARPDRETEAFFGQGTRLTVV.

The rearrangement uses TRBV18 and TRBJ1-5, with 7 positions matching TRBD1. V was pared by 1 base and J by 5 bases, with 2 bases of the junction left unmatched. This CDR3 region has 14 residues. The germline gives CDR1 KGHSH, CDR2 LQKENI. CDR3 DNA: TGTGCCAGCTCACCACAGACAGGGTATCAGCCCCAGCATTTT. Encoded protein: CASSPQTGYQPQHF. Supplemented by reference TRBV18 and TRBJ1-5, the full variable domain reads NAGVMQNPRHLVRRRGQEARLRCSPMKGHSHVYWYRQLPEEGLKFMVYLQKENIIDESGMPKERFSAEFPKEGPSILRIQQVVRGDSAAYFCASSPQTGYQPQHFGDGTRLSIL.

This clone was counted between two and nine times. The chain joins TRBV2 to TRBJ1-4, with TRBD1 as a possible D gene (6 bases). Per germline, CDR1 SNHLY and CDR2 FYNNEI. V was clipped by 6 bases and J by 7 bases, with 15 bases between them. This CDR3 contains 14 residues. The CDR3 nucleotides read TGTGCCAGCAGGGTACAGGGTTCCGGTGAAAAACTGTTTTTT. As protein: CASRVQGSGEKLFF.

Regarding this clone: One junction end disagrees with the germline gene, perhaps due to a read error. The V call is TRBV6-1, the J call TRBJ1-2; TRBD1 might be the D (5 bases). CDR1 MNHNS and CDR2 SASEGT come from the germline V gene. The CDR3 contains 13 residues. In nucleotides, the CDR3 is TGTGCCAGCAGCGAAGGACACGACTATGGCTACACCTTC. Translated, it gives CASSEGHDYGYTF.

The genes are TRBV5-8 and TRBJ2-6; 7 nucleotides line up with TRBD1. There are 17 residues in the CDR3. Germline V CDR1 and CDR2: SGHTS, YDEGEE. Unmatched junction bases numbered 8, after V lost 4 bases and J lost 1 base. In nucleotides, the CDR3 is TGTGCCAGCAGCCCCGGGACAGACCGTTCTGGGGCCAACGTCCTGACTTTC. Its protein product is CASSPGTDRSGANVLTF.

This sequence joins TRBV10-2 and TRBJ2-1; 7 positions match TRBD2. The CDR3 sequence is 15 residues long. Trimming cost V 8 bases and J 0 bases; bases outside gene matches: 7. CDR1 is WSHSY, CDR2 SAAADI, per germline. The CDR3 coding sequence is TGCGCCAGCCAACCGCGGGGGAGCTCCTACAATGAGCAGTTCTTC. It translates to CASQPRGSSYNEQFF.

The V call is TRBV7-7, the J call TRBJ2-5; 14 bases agree with TRBD2. The CDR3 extends over 16 amino acids. V lost 5 bases and J lost 2; bases outside the gene matches: 4. Germline-derived CDR1 and CDR2 are SSHAT and FNYEAQ (reference sequence). The CDR3 bases are TGTGCCAGCAGCCCAGGACTAGCGGGGGGACAAGAGACCCAGTACTTC. It codes for CASSPGLAGGQETQYF.

V is TRBV19 and J is TRBJ1-6; D is ambiguous. Trimming removed 5 bases at V and 9 bases at J, with 17 bases between. Germline lookup yields CDR1 LNHDA and CDR2 SQIVND (reference sequence). The CDR3 sequence is 15 residues long. In DNA form, the CDR3 reads TGTGCCAGTAGTGCCCAACTCCGTCGAGGTTCACCCCTCCACTTT. This encodes CASSAQLRRGSPLHF.

The chain links TRBV6-5 to TRBJ1-4, with D unclear. The CDR3 sequence is 13 residues long. Trimming stripped 6 bases from V and 5 bases from J, with 10 bases between. Germline CDR1 reads MNHEY; CDR2 reads SVGAGI. The CDR3 sequence is CASSYNQNEKLFF. As DNA, the CDR3 is TGTGCCAGCAGCTACAACCAAAATGAAAAACTGTTTTTT.

V usage is TRBV30 and J usage is TRBJ2-7, with D possibly TRBD1 on 6 matching bases. The V gene lost 2 bases and the J gene lost 10 bases, with 18 bases spanning the gap. The germline CDR1 and CDR2 sequences are GTSNPN and SVGIG (reference sequence). The CDR3 has 13 residues. The CDR3 loop is CAWSTNREGHQYF. The DNA for the CDR3 is TGTGCCTGGAGTACGAACAGGGAAGGGCATCAGTACTTC.

The chain couples TRBV3-1 (or the pseudogene TRBV3-2) to TRBJ2-1; perhaps TRBD2 as D (6 bases). The CDR3 runs 14 residues. Trimming left V 2 bases short and J 7 bases short, with 12 bases between. In germline, CDR1 is LGHDT, CDR2 YNNKEL (reference sequence). CDR3 bases: TGTGCCAGCAGCCAAAAGGTCGGGGGAAATGAGCAGTTCTTC. Residues: CASSQKVGGNEQFF.

This clone was counted a single time. This chain uses TRBV28 with TRBJ1-4, with a weak D call TRBD1 (5 bases). The V end was cut by 3 bases, the J end by 5 bases, with 16 bases between. From germline, CDR1 is MDHEN and CDR2 SYDVKM. The length of the CDR3 is 16 residues. The CDR3 DNA is TGTGCCAGCAGTTTTCGGGGCGTCCTCCCCAATGAAAAACTGTTTTTT. Its translation: CASSFRGVLPNEKLFF.